This TCR beta chain derives from a study of cytomegalovirus exposure and HLA in healthy donors. Study summary: Out of approximately 400 genotyped donors, 81% belonged to the Caucasian-associated ancestry cluster.

The study, taken as a whole, reports: Researchers reported in a later analysis that a missense DCLRE1C variant was tied to TCR beta V- and J-gene trimming.

Notes on this clone: Its antigen is unknown.

These donors counted as nominally healthy when sampled, but unrecorded immune exposures were likely. Vbeta (60) and Jbeta (13) primers were used in the PCR. The method was immunoSEQ multiplex PCR; TCRdb's version includes in-frame clones alone and lacks a portion of them. The profile shows around 120,000 clones, 70% to 80% of them singletons. Sequencing was carried out using PBMCs. The TCR sequence derives from a woman aged 45-60 years in good health and CMV-seropositive.

CDR3 nucleotide sequence: TGTGCCAGCAGCCAAGGACAGTCCTCGGGAAACATTCAGTACTTC. Its protein product is CASSQGQSSGNIQYF. The chain employs TRBV13 and TRBJ2-4, with D possibly being TRBD1 (6 bases). The CDR3 loop spans 15 amino acids. V was clipped by 5 bases and J by 6 bases, with 17 bases between them. Germline V CDR1 and CDR2: PRHDT, FYEKMQ (reference sequence). Full variable domain (remainder filled in from reference TRBV13 and TRBJ2-4): AAGVIQSPRHLIKEKRETATLKCYPIPRHDTVYWYQQGPGQDPQFLISFYEKMQSDKGSIPDRFSAQQFSDYHSELNMSSLELGDSALYFCASSQGQSSGNIQYFGAGTRLSVL.